A selection of T cell receptor beta chains follows, all from one sample in a study of blood T cell repertoires in COVID-19. Assay used: immunoSEQ multiplex PCR; TCRdb lists only in-frame clones, some missing. The sample includes about 230,000 clones, around nine tenths of them seen just once. The sequencing input was peripheral blood. These receptors all come from a woman aged 18-30 years who had recovered from COVID-19. CDR3s include the opening cysteine and the closing phenylalanine or tryptophan. The D gene is left open where the match is weak. Size is omitted from some rows. Given values are once, few, many or a class for expanded clones.

D gene	V gene	J gene	clone size	CDR3 protein	CDR3 DNA
.	TRBV4-3	TRBJ1-1	once	CASSQGKGDEEAFF	TGCGCCAGCAGCCAAGGGAAAGGGGATGAGGAAGCTTTCTTT
.	TRBV2	TRBJ1-1	.	CASSFMRTEAFF	TGTGCCAGCAGTTTCATGCGCACTGAAGCTTTCTTT
.	TRBV10-3	TRBJ1-5	few	CAISEPDQPQHF	TGTGCCATCAGTGAGCCGGATCAGCCCCAGCATTTT
.	TRBV4-2	TRBJ1-5	.	CASSQAHAGAAQPQHF	TGTGCCAGCAGCCAAGCCCACGCGGGGGCTGCTCAGCCCCAGCATTTT
.	TRBV10-3	TRBJ1-1	once	CAISESRGRDTEAFF	TGTGCCATCAGTGAGTCAAGGGGGAGGGACACTGAAGCTTTCTTT
.	TRBV30	TRBJ2-3	.	CAWSVLGSTDTQYF	TGTGCCTGGAGTGTACTCGGGAGCACAGATACGCAGTATTTT
.	TRBV5-1	TRBJ2-1	.	CASSNILNEDEQFF	TGCGCCAGCAGTAACATCCTAAATGAGGATGAGCAGTTCTTC
.	TRBV7-8	TRBJ2-7	.	CASSFGQLPYEQYF	TGTGCCAGCAGCTTTGGACAGCTGCCCTACGAGCAGTACTTC
TRBD1	TRBV11-2	TRBJ2-1	.	CASSLRSDRGNEQFF	TGTGCCAGCAGCTTAAGGTCGGACAGGGGCAATGAGCAGTTCTTC
TRBD1	TRBV5-6	TRBJ2-1	.	CASSRNGDSNYNEQFF	TGTGCCAGCAGCCGAAATGGGGACAGTAACTACAATGAGCAGTTCTTC
.	TRBV24-1	TRBJ2-1	.	CATSDFGPSSYNEQFF	TGTGCCACCAGTGATTTTGGTCCTAGCTCCTACAATGAGCAGTTCTTC
TRBD1	TRBV15	TRBJ1-2	.	CATSRVGQGSNYGYTF	TGTGCCACCAGCAGAGTGGGACAGGGGTCCAACTATGGCTACACCTTC
.	TRBV5-6	TRBJ1-2	.	CASSLVNLVVLVYTF	TGTGCCAGCAGCTTGGTCAATTTAGTGGTTCTTGTCTACACCTTC